The T cell receptor beta chain described here comes from a study of response to subunit inactivated influenza vaccine. Study conclusions and caveats: Each seasonal flu vaccination may recruit only limited new T cells, authors suggested.

Note on this clonotype: Its cognate antigen is unknown.

Germline V gene lookup returns CDR1 MGHRA and CDR2 YSYEKL. V was pared by 0 bases and J by 4 bases, with 6 bases of the junction left unmatched. The CDR3 is 17 amino acids. Via MiXCR, TCRdb re-called the RT-PCR reads, giving one row per CDR3 protein. The profile shows about 500,000 distinct CDR3 sequences, 16% of them singletons. Source: CD4+ T cells sorted from PBMCs, taken roughly 24 months after vaccination. The rearrangement uses TRBV4-1 and TRBJ2-1, with 10 bases matching TRBD2. The TCR comes from a man aged 45 to 70 who received an inactivated influenza vaccine. DNA for the CDR3: TGCGCCAGCAGCCAAGACTGGACTAGCGGACTGTACAATGAGCAGTTCTTC. Translation: CASSQDWTSGLYNEQFF.